The present T cell receptor (beta chain) was sequenced within a study of T-cell reconstitution after alpha-beta-depleted transplantation in children. Germline assignment: CDR1 MDHEN and CDR2 SYDVKM. There are 16 residues in the CDR3. Trimming at V came to 5 bases and at J to 0 bases, leaving 4 bases not matched to a gene. This sample's TCRbeta library carried unique molecular identifier barcodes. TCRdb passed the PCR reads through MiXCR, listing each CDR3 protein once. The data hold hundreds of thousands of distinct CDR3 sequences, with 16% observed a single time. This clonotype was observed a single time.

The input for sequencing was PBMCs from the stem cell graft donor, taken from the stem cell graft. The sequence was collected from a human donor who donated a stem cell graft to a child with acute myeloid leukemia. V and J are TRBV28 and TRBJ1-6; TRBD1 aligns across 7 bases. The CDR3 sequence: CASSDRASSYNSPLHF. The CDR3 nucleotides read TGTGCCAGCAGTGACAGGGCTAGCTCCTATAATTCACCCCTCCACTTT.